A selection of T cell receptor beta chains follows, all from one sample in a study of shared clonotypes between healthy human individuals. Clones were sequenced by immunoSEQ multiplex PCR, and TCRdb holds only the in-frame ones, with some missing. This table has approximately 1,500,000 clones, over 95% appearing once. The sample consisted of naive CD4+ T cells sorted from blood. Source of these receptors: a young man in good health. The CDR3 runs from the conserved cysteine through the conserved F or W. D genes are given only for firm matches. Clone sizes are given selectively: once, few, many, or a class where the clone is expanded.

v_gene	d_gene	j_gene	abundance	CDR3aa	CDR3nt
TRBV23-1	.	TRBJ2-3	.	CASSLRIMRWSTDTQYF	TGCGCCAGCAGTCTAAGAATAATGCGTTGGAGCACAGATACGCAGTATTTT
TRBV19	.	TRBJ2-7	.	CASSTAGGRFNEQYF	TGTGCCAGTAGTACGGCAGGAGGACGTTTCAACGAGCAGTACTTC
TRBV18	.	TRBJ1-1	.	CASSSGRLVPNTEAFF	TGTGCCAGCTCATCGGGACGGCTCGTCCCGAACACTGAAGCTTTCTTT
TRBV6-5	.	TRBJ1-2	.	CASSYWGGYGYTF	TGTGCCAGCAGTTACTGGGGAGGGTATGGCTACACCTTC
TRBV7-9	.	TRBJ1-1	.	CASSLGPGDTEAFF	TGTGCCAGCAGCTTAGGGCCAGGGGACACTGAAGCTTTCTTT
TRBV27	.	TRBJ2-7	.	CASSLSSRGSYEQYF	TGTGCCAGCAGTTTATCGTCCAGGGGCTCCTACGAGCAGTACTTC
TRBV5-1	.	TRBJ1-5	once	CASSLEGNSNQPQHF	TGCGCCAGCAGCTTGGAGGGAAATAGCAATCAGCCCCAGCATTTT
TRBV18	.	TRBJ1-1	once	CASSPLRWGALGNTEAFF	TGTGCCAGCTCACCCCTACGTTGGGGGGCCCTCGGGAACACTGAAGCTTTCTTT
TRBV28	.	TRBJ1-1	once	CASSPSLAEAFF	TGTGCCAGCAGCCCGTCTTTAGCTGAAGCTTTCTTT
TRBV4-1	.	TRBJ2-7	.	CASSHPPTGKQYF	TGCGCCAGCAGCCACCCACCTACAGGGAAGCAGTACTTC
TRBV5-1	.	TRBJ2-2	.	CASRSGTLGTGELFF	TGCGCCAGCAGATCCGGGACTCTCGGGACCGGGGAGCTGTTTTTT
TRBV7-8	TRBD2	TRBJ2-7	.	CASSLAGTSGFSYEQYF	TGTGCCAGCAGCTTAGCCGGGACTAGCGGATTCTCCTACGAGCAGTACTTC
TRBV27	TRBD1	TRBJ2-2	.	CASRATGFLGELFF	TGTGCCAGCAGAGCGACAGGGTTCCTAGGGGAGCTGTTTTTT
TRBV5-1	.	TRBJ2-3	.	CASSREGDTQYF	TGCGCCAGCAGCCGAGAAGGAGATACGCAGTATTTT
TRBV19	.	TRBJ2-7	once	CASSIAAFYEQYF	TGTGCCAGTAGTATAGCTGCCTTCTACGAGCAGTACTTC
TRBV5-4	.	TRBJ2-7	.	CASSLAGVTPGRFEQYF	TGTGCCAGCAGCTTGGCGGGGGTAACTCCTGGGCGCTTCGAGCAGTACTTC
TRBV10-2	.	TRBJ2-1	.	CASMVRRRNEQFF	TGCGCCAGCATGGTCAGAAGGAGAAATGAGCAGTTCTTC
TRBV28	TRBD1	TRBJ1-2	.	CATRTGLYGYTF	TGTGCCACTCGGACAGGATTATATGGCTACACCTTC
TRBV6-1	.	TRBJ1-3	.	CASSATTGSGNTIYF	TGTGCCAGCAGTGCTACCACAGGCTCTGGAAACACCATATATTTT
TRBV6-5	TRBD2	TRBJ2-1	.	CASRSGTSKNEQFF	TGTGCCAGCAGGTCCGGGACTAGTAAAAATGAGCAGTTCTTC
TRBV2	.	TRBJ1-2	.	CASSDGARHYGYTF	TGTGCCAGCAGTGATGGGGCACGGCACTATGGCTACACCTTC
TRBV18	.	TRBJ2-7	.	CASSPIQTALYEQYF	TGTGCCAGCTCACCCATTCAAACAGCTCTCTACGAGCAGTACTTC
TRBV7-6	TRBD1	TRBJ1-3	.	CASSQDRAERNTIYF	TGTGCCAGCAGCCAAGACAGGGCGGAGAGAAACACCATATATTTT
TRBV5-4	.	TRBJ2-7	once	CASSLFSEQYF	TGTGCCAGCAGCTTGTTCTCCGAGCAGTACTTC
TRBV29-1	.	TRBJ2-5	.	CSVREKETQYF	TGCAGCGTGAGGGAAAAAGAGACCCAGTACTTC
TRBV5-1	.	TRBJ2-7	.	CASCNVGSYEQYF	TGCGCCAGCTGCAATGTGGGATCCTACGAGCAGTACTTC
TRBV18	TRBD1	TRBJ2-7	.	CASSGTGGPYEQYF	TGTGCCAGCTCAGGGACAGGGGGTCCCTACGAGCAGTACTTC